Listed below are T cell receptor beta chains from one sample, sequenced in a study of T cell responses to AZD1222 COVID-19 vaccine. Sequencing used immunoSEQ multiplex PCR; TCRdb keeps in-frame clones, though not all of them. The table for this sample gives about 140,000 clones. Sample: peripheral blood. These receptors were taken from an adult in good health. CDR3s include the opening cysteine and the closing phenylalanine or tryptophan. D genes are given only for firm matches.

J gene: TRBJ1-2; D gene: -; V gene: TRBV6-5; CDR3 DNA: TGTGCCAGCACAGGACTGCTCCTCTATGGCTACACCTTC; CDR3 protein: CASTGLLLYGYTF
J gene: TRBJ2-7; D gene: TRBD2; V gene: TRBV2; CDR3 DNA: TGTGCCAGCAGTGAGGGACGGCCAAAAGCGGGGGAGCAGTACTTC; CDR3 protein: CASSEGRPKAGEQYF
J gene: TRBJ2-7; D gene: TRBD1; V gene: TRBV29-1; CDR3 DNA: TGCAGCGTTGTGTCGACAGGGGACACCGAGCAGTACTTC; CDR3 protein: CSVVSTGDTEQYF
J gene: TRBJ2-5; D gene: TRBD1; V gene: TRBV11-3; CDR3 DNA: TGTGCCAGCAGCTTGGGACAGTGGGGTGAGAAGACCCAGTACTTC; CDR3 protein: CASSLGQWGEKTQYF
J gene: TRBJ1-5; D gene: TRBD1; V gene: TRBV19; CDR3 DNA: TGTGCCAGTAGTAAATCCCCCGGACAGGCGGGACAGCCCCAGCATTTT; CDR3 protein: CASSKSPGQAGQPQHF
J gene: TRBJ1-1; D gene: -; V gene: TRBV2; CDR3 DNA: TGTGCCAGCAGGCAGGACGGCACTGAAGCTTTCTTT; CDR3 protein: CASRQDGTEAFF
J gene: TRBJ1-5; D gene: -; V gene: TRBV6-2/TRBV6-3; CDR3 DNA: TGTGCCAGCAGTCGAAACACTGGGAGCAATCAGCCCCAGCATTTT; CDR3 protein: CASSRNTGSNQPQHF
J gene: TRBJ1-5; D gene: -; V gene: TRBV6-6; CDR3 DNA: TGTGCCAGCACCCTAAAAGTCAATCAGCCCCAGCATTTT; CDR3 protein: CASTLKVNQPQHF
J gene: TRBJ1-1; D gene: -; V gene: TRBV19; CDR3 DNA: TGTGCCAGTAGTATGAGCTACAGGCTGAACACTGAAGCTTTCTTT; CDR3 protein: CASSMSYRLNTEAFF
J gene: TRBJ2-7; D gene: -; V gene: TRBV10-2; CDR3 DNA: TGCGCCAGCAGCCCCGCGACGGGGCTATCACCCCACGAGCAGTACTTC; CDR3 protein: CASSPATGLSPHEQYF
J gene: TRBJ2-1; D gene: -; V gene: TRBV5-8; CDR3 DNA: TGTGCCAGCAGCTTGGAAGGGAACGAAGACAATGAGCAGTTCTTC; CDR3 protein: CASSLEGNEDNEQFF
J gene: TRBJ1-6; D gene: TRBD1; V gene: TRBV28; CDR3 DNA: TGTGCCAGCAAGGGGAACAGGGGCAATTCACCCCTCCACTTT; CDR3 protein: CASKGNRGNSPLHF
J gene: TRBJ2-2; D gene: -; V gene: TRBV19; CDR3 DNA: TGTGCCAGTAGTAGAGGGGCAGGGCCGAACACCGGGGAGCTGTTTTTT; CDR3 protein: CASSRGAGPNTGELFF
J gene: TRBJ1-3; D gene: -; V gene: TRBV7-3; CDR3 DNA: TGTGCCAGCAGCTTATCCGGGGACCCTGGAAACACCATATATTTT; CDR3 protein: CASSLSGDPGNTIYF
J gene: TRBJ1-4; D gene: -; V gene: TRBV11-2; CDR3 DNA: TGTGCCAGCAGCCTAGCCCCGGCAGGACGTGAAAAACTGTTTTTT; CDR3 protein: CASSLAPAGREKLFF
J gene: TRBJ2-2; D gene: TRBD1; V gene: TRBV7-6; CDR3 DNA: TGTGCCAGCAGCCTTGGACAGGGGTTAAACACCGGGGAGCTGTTTTTT; CDR3 protein: CASSLGQGLNTGELFF
J gene: TRBJ1-1; D gene: -; V gene: TRBV6-6; CDR3 DNA: TGTGCCAGCATCCTCGGAGGGGGCACTGAAGCTTTCTTT; CDR3 protein: CASILGGGTEAFF
J gene: TRBJ1-4; D gene: -; V gene: TRBV5-1; CDR3 DNA: TGCGCCAGCAGCCCCGGCTTGGGGGCGGTTGGGGAAAAACTGTTTTTT; CDR3 protein: CASSPGLGAVGEKLFF
J gene: TRBJ1-1; D gene: -; V gene: TRBV19; CDR3 DNA: TGTGCCAGTAGTATGAAAGGAGGCACTGAAGCTTTCTTT; CDR3 protein: CASSMKGGTEAFF
J gene: TRBJ1-3; D gene: -; V gene: TRBV9; CDR3 DNA: TGTGCCAGCAGCGTAGTTGCGGGGTCGGGAAACACCATATATTTT; CDR3 protein: CASSVVAGSGNTIYF
J gene: TRBJ2-5; D gene: -; V gene: TRBV18; CDR3 DNA: TGTGCCAGCTCACCCTCGGCCCAAGAGACCCAGTACTTC; CDR3 protein: CASSPSAQETQYF
J gene: TRBJ1-5; D gene: -; V gene: TRBV7-6; CDR3 DNA: TGTGCCAGCAGCTCGCAAGACAATCAGCCCCAGCATTTT; CDR3 protein: CASSSQDNQPQHF
J gene: TRBJ2-2; D gene: -; V gene: TRBV5-1; CDR3 DNA: TGCGCCAGCAGCTTGACCGGAGGTGGGAACACCGGGGAGCTGTTTTTT; CDR3 protein: CASSLTGGGNTGELFF
J gene: TRBJ1-2; D gene: TRBD1; V gene: TRBV7-2; CDR3 DNA: TGTGCCAGCAGCCAAGCTTACAGGGGCGGGTATGGCTACACCTTC; CDR3 protein: CASSQAYRGGYGYTF
J gene: TRBJ1-1; D gene: TRBD1; V gene: TRBV30; CDR3 DNA: TGTGCCTGGGAAATAGGGACAGTTGAAGCTTTCTTT; CDR3 protein: CAWEIGTVEAFF
J gene: TRBJ1-2; D gene: TRBD1; V gene: TRBV30; CDR3 DNA: TGTGCCTGGAGTCCAGGGGGCTCTGGCTACACCTTC; CDR3 protein: CAWSPGGSGYTF
J gene: TRBJ1-5; D gene: TRBD1; V gene: TRBV28; CDR3 DNA: TGTGCCAGCAGTTTAAATCAGGGGGTGAAGCATTTT; CDR3 protein: CASSLNQGVKHF
J gene: TRBJ2-5; D gene: -; V gene: TRBV18; CDR3 DNA: TGTGCCAGCTCACCAGGGGTGAAAGAGACCCAGTACTTC; CDR3 protein: CASSPGVKETQYF
J gene: TRBJ2-7; D gene: -; V gene: TRBV4-3; CDR3 DNA: TGCGCCAGCAGCCAGCCTCGCGGCGAGCAGTACTTC; CDR3 protein: CASSQPRGEQYF
J gene: TRBJ2-5; D gene: TRBD1; V gene: TRBV15; CDR3 DNA: TGTGCCACCAGCAGAGCCATTACAGGGGGACCACGGACCCAGTACTTC; CDR3 protein: CATSRAITGGPRTQYF
J gene: TRBJ1-5; D gene: -; V gene: TRBV12-3/TRBV12-4; CDR3 DNA: TGTGCCAGCAGTTCAGGGAGCAATCAGCCCCAGCATTTT; CDR3 protein: CASSSGSNQPQHF
J gene: TRBJ2-7; D gene: TRBD1; V gene: TRBV2; CDR3 DNA: TGTGCCAGCCGGCCGGGACAGGGATCCCACGAGCAGTACTTC; CDR3 protein: CASRPGQGSHEQYF
J gene: TRBJ1-6; D gene: -; V gene: TRBV6-4; CDR3 DNA: TGTGCCAGCCCTAGAAAGTGGGGGGCAGGGAGTTTCTCGGGATCACCCCTCCACTTT; CDR3 protein: CASPRKWGAGSFSGSPLHF
J gene: TRBJ2-7; D gene: -; V gene: TRBV6-2/TRBV6-3; CDR3 DNA: TGTGCCAGCAGTTACTGGGAAGGGGAGCAGTACTTC; CDR3 protein: CASSYWEGEQYF
J gene: TRBJ2-1; D gene: TRBD2; V gene: TRBV28; CDR3 DNA: TGTGCCACAGAAAGCGGCGGGGGCTCCTACAATGAGCAGTTCTTC; CDR3 protein: CATESGGGSYNEQFF
J gene: TRBJ1-5; D gene: -; V gene: TRBV6-6; CDR3 DNA: TGTGCCAGCAGTTACGCGGACACTCTCAATCAGCCCCAGCATTTT; CDR3 protein: CASSYADTLNQPQHF
J gene: TRBJ2-2; D gene: -; V gene: TRBV14; CDR3 DNA: TGTGCCAGCAGCCAATCCTGGACCGGGGAGCTGTTTTTT; CDR3 protein: CASSQSWTGELFF
J gene: TRBJ1-2; D gene: -; V gene: TRBV5-1; CDR3 DNA: TGCGCCAGCAGCCTAGAAACCGGGACAAGGCCCTATGGCTACACCTTC; CDR3 protein: CASSLETGTRPYGYTF
J gene: TRBJ1-1; D gene: -; V gene: TRBV12-3/TRBV12-4; CDR3 DNA: TGTGCCAGCAGGCAAGGGTATGGAGCTTTCTTT; CDR3 protein: CASRQGYGAFF
J gene: TRBJ1-1; D gene: TRBD1; V gene: TRBV28; CDR3 DNA: TGTGCCAGCAGCCCAATGTGGGACAGGGGCACTGAAGCTTTCTTT; CDR3 protein: CASSPMWDRGTEAFF
J gene: TRBJ1-5; D gene: -; V gene: TRBV7-9; CDR3 DNA: TGTGCCAGCAGCCCAGGGGAACTGACAAAACCCCAGCATTTT; CDR3 protein: CASSPGELTKPQHF
J gene: TRBJ1-2; D gene: -; V gene: TRBV29-1; CDR3 DNA: TGCAGCGTTGATGGGCAGGGTGGAGGCTACACCTTC; CDR3 protein: CSVDGQGGGYTF
J gene: TRBJ2-1; D gene: TRBD2; V gene: TRBV6-5; CDR3 DNA: TGTGCCAGCAGACCGATGCTAGCGGGAGGACTACAGTTCTTC; CDR3 protein: CASRPMLAGGLQFF
J gene: TRBJ1-6; D gene: TRBD1; V gene: TRBV11-2; CDR3 DNA: TGTGCCAGCGGACCGGGACAGGGGGTCCCTTATAATTCACCCCTCCACTTT; CDR3 protein: CASGPGQGVPYNSPLHF
J gene: TRBJ1-6; D gene: -; V gene: TRBV6-5; CDR3 DNA: TGTGCCAGCAGTTATGAAGAGGGGCGGGGGTATCTCCACTTT; CDR3 protein: CASSYEEGRGYLHF
J gene: TRBJ1-2; D gene: -; V gene: TRBV28; CDR3 DNA: TGTGCCAGCAGTTTAGTCGGGCAGGGTAATGGCTACACCTTC; CDR3 protein: CASSLVGQGNGYTF